What follows are 32 T cell receptor beta chains derived from one specimen sequenced in a study of shared clonotypes between healthy human individuals (dated by TCRdb to about 2020). Library preparation used the immunoSEQ multiplex PCR assay. The table comes from immuneACCESS by way of TCRdb, which keeps in-frame sequences with V and J called. Part of the clones is missing from these tables; in studies checked, under half for an unresolved V gene and the rest for unknown reasons. The sample has roughly 2,500,000 clones on record, approximately 93% of them singletons. The biggest ten clones account for 0.36% of the sample. The sequenced material came from naive CD4+ T cells from PBMCs. The label giving this sample's cell subset or site can be read as: CD45RA+ positively selected. The receptor set was obtained from a man aged 18-30 years in good health. Some clones in this sample may be carry-over from other donors' samples.

This chain links TRBV5-1 with TRBJ2-5; no definite D call. The CDR3 consists of 13 residues. V was clipped by 3 bases and J by 0 bases, with 6 bases between them. Germline V gene lookup returns CDR1 SGHRS and CDR2 YFSETQ. CDR3 nucleotide sequence: TGCGCCAGCAGCTATATGTACCAAGAGACCCAGTACTTC. Translation gives CASSYMYQETQYF.

The chain links TRBV7-2 to TRBJ1-5, with D unclear. Germline V lookup: CDR1 SGHTA, CDR2 FQGNSA. The CDR3 consists of 16 residues. V lost 5 bases and J lost 1, with 15 bases in between. The CDR3 DNA sequence: TGTGCCAGCAGCAAAGCCCCGACCGGGAGCAATCAGCCCCAGCATTTT. This translates into CASSKAPTGSNQPQHF. Supplemented by reference TRBV7-2 and TRBJ1-5, the full variable domain reads GAGVSQSPSNKVTEKGKDVELRCDPISGHTALYWYRQSLGQGLEFLIYFQGNSAPDKSGLPSDRFSAERTGGSVSTLTIQRTQQEDSAVYLCASSKAPTGSNQPQHFGDGTRLSIL.

The CDR3 DNA follows: TGTGCCAGCAGTGACGGACAGGGCAGGGGTCAGCCCCAGCATTTT. As protein: CASSDGQGRGQPQHF. The chain uses TRBV25-1 and TRBJ1-5; TRBD1 matches 8 bases. CDR3 length: 15 amino acids. Germline lookup yields CDR1 MGHDK and CDR2 SYGVNS. V lost 3 bases, J lost 6 bases, and 7 bases stayed unmatched.

V gene TRBV2 combines with J gene TRBJ2-3; 10 bases align to TRBD2. The CDR3 runs 14 residues. After removal of 7 bases from V and 2 bases from J, the junction contained 3 bases not matched to a gene. Looked up from germline, CDR1 is SNHLY and CDR2 is FYNNEI. The CDR3 coding sequence is TGTGCCAGCAAGCGGGAGGGATCCACAGATACGCAGTATTTT. It specifies CASKREGSTDTQYF.

The J gene is TRBJ2-2, the V gene TRBV7-9; TRBD2 agrees at 13 bases. This CDR3 contains 17 residues. The germline CDR1 and CDR2 sequences are SEHNR and FQNEAQ (reference sequence). The J segment lost 5 bases and the V segment lost 1 base, leaving 4 bases of the junction unmatched. CDR3 sequence: CASSLGLAGGGTGELFF. In DNA, the CDR3 is TGTGCCAGCAGCTTAGGACTAGCGGGAGGAGGGACCGGGGAGCTGTTTTTT.

This chain links TRBV5-5 with TRBJ2-2; possible D gene TRBD1, 6 bases. The CDR3 is made up of 16 amino acids. Germline V gives CDR1 SGHKS, CDR2 YYEKEE (reference sequence). Trimming cost V 3 bases and J 1 base, with 13 bases left between them. CDR3 amino acids: CASSSTGSWNTGELFF. The DNA for the CDR3 is TGTGCCAGCAGCTCCACAGGGTCCTGGAACACCGGGGAGCTGTTTTTT.

This chain uses TRBV6-5 with TRBJ2-1, with TRBD1 matching 10 bases. The CDR3 runs 15 residues. V shed 6 bases, J shed 7 bases, and the junction held 9 bases outside the gene matches. In germline, CDR1 is MNHEY, CDR2 SVGAGI. The CDR3 here is CASRWRQGARNEQFF. Here the CDR3 DNA reads TGTGCCAGCAGATGGAGACAGGGGGCAAGGAATGAGCAGTTCTTC.

Notes on this clone: This CDR3 is also generated by other DNA sequences in the sample. The chain joins TRBV7-9 to TRBJ1-2; TRBD1 matches at 8 bases. CDR1 and CDR2 (germline): SEHNR, FQNEAQ (reference sequence). Losses at the gene ends were 4 bases for V and 3 bases for J; bases not matched to a gene: 4. The CDR3 totals 14 residues. The CDR3 nucleotides read TGTGCCAGCAGCTCCGGACAGGGAGACTATGGCTACACCTTC. Translation: CASSSGQGDYGYTF.

This clone was found once. Other nucleotide sequences from this sample produce the same CDR3. V is TRBV29-1 and J is TRBJ2-2; D gene unclear. The CDR3 covers 11 residues. The germline V gene encodes CDR1 SQVTM and CDR2 ANQGSEA. Trimming took off 4 bases at V and 1 base at J, with 1 base between the two ends. CDR3 nucleotides: TGCAGCGTTGGGAACACCGGGGAGCTGTTTTTT. Translation: CSVGNTGELFF.

The gene calls are TRBV18 and TRBJ2-7; D is undetermined. The CDR3 extends over 14 amino acids. Germline loops: CDR1 KGHSH, CDR2 LQKENI. Between the trimmed V and J ends, which lost 2 bases and 2 bases, there was a span of 10 bases. CDR3 loop: CASSPSGFAYEQYF. The CDR3, as DNA: TGTGCCAGCTCACCATCTGGATTCGCCTACGAGCAGTACTTC. The whole variable domain, filled in from reference TRBV18 and TRBJ2-7, reads NAGVMQNPRHLVRRRGQEARLRCSPMKGHSHVYWYRQLPEEGLKFMVYLQKENIIDESGMPKERFSAEFPKEGPSILRIQQVVRGDSAAYFCASSPSGFAYEQYFGPGTRLTVT.

With respect to this clone: Other DNA sequences from this sample encode an identical CDR3 as well. The chain uses TRBV4-3 and TRBJ1-2, with 8 bases aligning to TRBD1. V was pared by 1 base and J by 3 bases, with 4 bases of the junction left unmatched. This CDR3 is 15 amino acids long. Germline V gene sequence: CDR1 LGHNA, CDR2 YSLEER. The CDR3 DNA reads TGCGCCAGCAGCCAAGTTCCGGGACAGGACTATGGCTACACCTTC. Translated: CASSQVPGQDYGYTF.

The chain has TRBV9 and TRBJ2-5; D is unclear. The V end lost 0 bases, the J end lost 7 bases, and 10 bases lay between the germline ends. Germline lookup yields CDR1 SGDLS and CDR2 YYNGEE. The CDR3 extends over 13 amino acids. In nucleotides, the CDR3 is TGTGCCAGCAGCGTAGCCCCCGAAAGGACCCAGTACTTC. It is translated as CASSVAPERTQYF.

V gene TRBV28 combines with J gene TRBJ2-1; TRBD2 aligns across 10 bases. The length of the CDR3 is 13 residues. V shed 10 bases and J 9 bases; nucleotides not matched to a gene: 9. Germline values: CDR1 MDHEN, CDR2 SYDVKM. The CDR3 region has the DNA TGTGCCACCGAGACTAGCGGGCTCCGTGAGCAGTTCTTC. Translated, it gives CATETSGLREQFF.

The rearrangement links TRBV7-9 to TRBJ2-1; the D gene is possibly TRBD2 (6 bases). The CDR3 extends over 15 amino acids. Trimming removed 3 bases from V and 7 bases from J, with 16 bases in between. CDR1 is SEHNR and CDR2 is FQNEAQ in the germline V gene (reference sequence). CDR3 loop: CASSFSGVLRNEQFF. In DNA form, the CDR3 reads TGTGCCAGCAGCTTTTCGGGGGTTTTGAGAAATGAGCAGTTCTTC.

This chain connects TRBV30 to TRBJ2-3; D uncertain. The CDR3 loop spans 13 amino acids. Trimming stripped 3 bases from V and 4 bases from J, with 11 bases between. The germline V gene has CDR1 GTSNPN and CDR2 SVGIG (reference sequence). The CDR3 DNA reads TGTGCCTGGAGAAGTCCGGGTCCAGATACGCAGTATTTT. Translated, it gives CAWRSPGPDTQYF.

The table lists this clone with a few counts. The same CDR3 is also encoded by other DNA sequences in this sample. This chain joins TRBV6-5 and TRBJ1-5; D not certain. Germline assignment: CDR1 MNHEY and CDR2 SVGAGI. This CDR3 region has 12 residues. Trimming removed 5 bases at V and 1 base at J, with 3 bases between. The CDR3 is CASSTSNQPQHF. The CDR3 nucleotides read TGTGCCAGCAGTACGAGCAATCAGCCCCAGCATTTT.

The chain joins TRBV28 to TRBJ2-5; maybe TRBD2 (5 bases). V lost 6 bases and J lost 4, with 12 bases in between. This CDR3 contains 13 residues. Looked up from germline, CDR1 is MDHEN and CDR2 is SYDVKM. The CDR3 is CASSPGDGETQYF. The CDR3 DNA reads TGTGCCAGCAGCCCCGGGGATGGAGAGACCCAGTACTTC.

This clone was counted once. The CDR3, as DNA: TGTGCCATTGGGACTAGCGGGAGTGACGAGCAGTACTTC. Residues: CAIGTSGSDEQYF. The V call is TRBV10-3, the J call TRBJ2-5; TRBD2 aligns across 14 bases. The last part of the DNA fits TRBJ2-7 better; the J call may be wrong. This CDR3 contains 13 residues. Germline V gives CDR1 ENHRY, CDR2 SYGVKD.

This rearrangement joins TRBV6-5 to TRBJ2-7; D perhaps matches TRBD1 (6 bases). CDR1 MNHEY and CDR2 SVGAGI come from the germline V gene. The CDR3 sequence is 14 residues long. Trimming left V 6 bases short and J 2 bases short, with 14 bases between. CDR3 in DNA: TGTGCCAGCAGACGACAGGCCGGGGCCTACGAGCAGTACTTC. The encoded protein is CASRRQAGAYEQYF.

This chain links TRBV11-2 with TRBJ1-1; the D gene is possibly TRBD1 (6 bases). The germline V gene encodes CDR1 SGHAT and CDR2 FQNNGV. The CDR3 is 14 residues long. V was cut by 0 bases and J by 6 bases, with 11 bases left in between. CDR3 protein: CASSLDTGWAEAFF. The CDR3, as DNA: TGTGCCAGCAGCTTAGATACAGGGTGGGCTGAAGCTTTCTTT.

V usage is TRBV10-3 and J usage is TRBJ1-2, with D tentatively TRBD1 (6 bases). V gave up 4 bases and J gave up 6 bases, with 18 bases separating them. The CDR3 covers 15 residues. Germline assignment: CDR1 ENHRY and CDR2 SYGVKD. The CDR3 DNA sequence: TGTGCCATCAGTGTAGGGGGGGCAGGGATTGATGGCTACACCTTC. Amino acid sequence: CAISVGGAGIDGYTF.

The chain links TRBV6-6 to TRBJ1-2; no firm D call. The germline V gene encodes CDR1 MNHNY and CDR2 SVGAGI (reference sequence). The CDR3 has 15 residues. Trimming stripped 6 bases from V and 8 bases from J, with 22 bases between. The CDR3 coding sequence is TGTGCCAGCAGCGCGAAGTTTTCCTCCCCCTGGGGCTACACCTTC. Its protein is CASSAKFSSPWGYTF.

For this clone: Other DNA sequences within the sample encode an identical CDR3. The chain has TRBV7-3 and TRBJ1-1; TRBD1 might be the D (6 bases). Trimming removed 4 bases from V and 0 bases from J, with 9 bases in between. The CDR3 loop spans 14 amino acids. CDR1 SGHTA and CDR2 FQGTGA come from the germline V gene. The CDR3: CASSSDSLNTEAFF. The CDR3 nucleotides are TGTGCCAGCAGCTCGGACAGCCTGAACACTGAAGCTTTCTTT.

The genes are TRBV5-5 and TRBJ1-1; D is undetermined. There are 15 residues in the CDR3. V gave up 0 bases and J gave up 4 bases, with 13 bases separating them. Germline CDR1 SGHKS, CDR2 YYEKEE (reference sequence). CDR3 bases: TGTGCCAGCAGCTTGGGCTGGGGTTTCAGCACTGAAGCTTTCTTT. Translating it yields CASSLGWGFSTEAFF.

Only one count was recorded for this clone. The V gene is TRBV4-1, the J gene TRBJ2-7; D might be TRBD2 (6 bases). Germline assignment: CDR1 MGHRA and CDR2 YSYEKL. The germline V and J ends were trimmed by 0 bases and 0 bases, with 18 bases remaining between them. CDR3 length: 18 amino acids. The CDR3 loop reads CASSQDGTPSDLSYEQYF. CDR3 nucleotides: TGCGCCAGCAGCCAAGACGGGACTCCATCCGACCTCTCCTACGAGCAGTACTTC.

The sample holds a few counts of this clone. J is TRBJ1-1 and V is TRBV11-3; D gene ambiguous. This CDR3 contains 14 residues. Germline V gene data show CDR1 as SGHNT and CDR2 as YENEEA. The ends were cut back, 2 bases at V and 4 bases at J, with 11 bases in the middle. The CDR3 reads CASSLSSVSTEAFF. The CDR3 nucleotides are TGTGCCAGCAGCTTATCGTCCGTGAGCACTGAAGCTTTCTTT.

The chain joins TRBV27 to TRBJ1-5, with 7 nucleotides matching TRBD1. CDR3 length: 14 amino acids. V shed 3 bases and J 2 bases; nucleotides not matched to a gene: 1. The germline gives CDR1 MNHEY, CDR2 SMNVEV (reference sequence). The CDR3 loop reads CASSFTGGNQPQHF. For the CDR3, the DNA is TGTGCCAGCAGTTTCACAGGGGGCAATCAGCCCCAGCATTTT.

The CDR3 DNA is TGTGCCAGCAGCCGGGGGAGAAACTATGGCTACACCTTC. Protein product: CASSRGRNYGYTF. The V and J genes are TRBV14 and TRBJ1-2, with a tentative D call TRBD1 (5 bases). The germline gives CDR1 SGHDN, CDR2 FVKESK. The CDR3 runs 13 residues. V was clipped by 4 bases and J by 2 bases, with 8 bases between them.

CDR3 sequence (DNA): TGTGCCAGCAGCTTAGAGGGACTGACAGGGGCTGGAAACACCATATATTTT. It codes for CASSLEGLTGAGNTIYF. This chain links TRBV7-6 with TRBJ1-3; 8 bases line up with TRBD1. The CDR3 is 17 amino acids. Germline CDR1 is SGHVS and CDR2 is FNYEAQ. Trimming at V came to 1 base and at J to 2 bases, leaving 7 bases not matched to a gene.

The CDR3 DNA is TGTGCCAGCAGTGTGACAGGGGAGGGCTATGGCTACACCTTC. Protein: CASSVTGEGYGYTF. V gene TRBV6-1 combines with J gene TRBJ1-2; 8 nucleotides agree with TRBD1. J gave up 4 bases and V 4 bases, and 5 bases lay outside the gene matches. The CDR3 runs to 14 residues. Germline CDR1 is MNHNS and CDR2 is SASEGT.

With regard to this clone: This specimen includes other DNA sequences encoding the same CDR3. V is TRBV6-5 and J is TRBJ1-1; weak D call: TRBD1 (6 bases). Per the germline V gene, CDR1 is MNHEY and CDR2 is SVGAGI. There are 15 residues in the CDR3. Trimming removed 0 bases from V and 4 bases from J, with 12 bases in between. CDR3 nucleotide sequence: TGTGCCAGCAGTTACTCGAGGGGGGCCGGCACTGAAGCTTTCTTT. Its translation is CASSYSRGAGTEAFF.

The rearrangement uses TRBV30 and TRBJ1-3; D is possibly TRBD1 (5 bases). Trimming cost V 4 bases and J 3 bases, with 16 bases left between them. The CDR3 covers 15 residues. The germline CDR1 and CDR2 sequences are GTSNPN and SVGIG (reference sequence). CDR3 coding DNA: TGTGCCTGGAAGGGGATCGGGGTGCGTGGAAACACCATATATTTT. It codes for CAWKGIGVRGNTIYF.